The entry below describes one T cell receptor (beta chain). This CDR3 is built from 15 residues. Germline loops: CDR1 KGHSH, CDR2 LQKENI. V gave up 3 bases and J gave up 1 base, with 12 bases separating them. Into CD45RA+ naive and CD45RA-negative memory subsets, the CD4+ cells were split. The sample comes from a study of shared clonotypes between healthy human individuals. Study context: CD4 naive and CD4 memory each took three plates per donor, while CD8 naive took two and CD8 memory one.

Measured with immunoSEQ multiplex PCR; TCRdb has only the in-frame clones, and not every one. Counted here are about 680,000 clones, around 72% occurring once; the ten biggest clones make up about 1.8%. V and J are TRBV18 and TRBJ2-5; D possibly corresponds to TRBD1 (5 bases). The receptor comes from a woman aged 25 to 39 in good health. Specimen: memory CD4+ T cells sorted from blood. The subset denotes: CD45RA-negative fraction. In nucleotides, the CDR3 is TGTGCCAGCTCACCGAGGACATCATTCCAAGAGACCCAGTACTTC. Its protein product is CASSPRTSFQETQYF.